The source of this TCR beta chain is a study of blood T cell repertoires in COVID-19. TCRdb's table, derived via immunoSEQ multiplex PCR, lists solely in-frame clones and lacks some. Of about 75,000 clones listed, 60% to 85% were seen once; the top ten hold about 5%. V dropped 6 bases and J dropped 4 bases, with 14 bases sitting between them. From germline, CDR1 is MNHEY and CDR2 SMNVEV (reference sequence). The CDR3 covers 14 residues. The sequence was collected from a woman aged 80 or over with active or convalescent COVID-19. The chain joins TRBV27 to TRBJ2-3; no clear D. Sequencing was carried out using peripheral blood. Written as DNA, the CDR3 is TGTGCCAGCAGCCCAGCTCCCACAGCAGATACGCAGTATTTT. Encoded protein: CASSPAPTADTQYF.